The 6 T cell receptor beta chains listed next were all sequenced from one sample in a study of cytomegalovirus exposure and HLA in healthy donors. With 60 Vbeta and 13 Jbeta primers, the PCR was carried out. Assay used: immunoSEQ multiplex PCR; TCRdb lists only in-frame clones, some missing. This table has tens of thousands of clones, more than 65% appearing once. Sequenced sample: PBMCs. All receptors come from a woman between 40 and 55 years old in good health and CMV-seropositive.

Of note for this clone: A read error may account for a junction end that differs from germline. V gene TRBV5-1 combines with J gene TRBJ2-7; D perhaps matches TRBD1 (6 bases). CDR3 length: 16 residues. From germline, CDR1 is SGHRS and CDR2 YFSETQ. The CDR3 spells CASSLEHRVPSSEQYF. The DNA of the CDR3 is TGCGCCAGCAGCTTGGAACACAGGGTACCCTCCTCCGAGCAGTACTTC.

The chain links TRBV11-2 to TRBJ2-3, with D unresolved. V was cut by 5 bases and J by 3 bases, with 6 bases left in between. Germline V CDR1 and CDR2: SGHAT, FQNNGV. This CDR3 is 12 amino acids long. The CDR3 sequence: CASSPFTDTQYF. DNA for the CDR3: TGTGCCAGCAGCCCTTTTACAGATACGCAGTATTTT.

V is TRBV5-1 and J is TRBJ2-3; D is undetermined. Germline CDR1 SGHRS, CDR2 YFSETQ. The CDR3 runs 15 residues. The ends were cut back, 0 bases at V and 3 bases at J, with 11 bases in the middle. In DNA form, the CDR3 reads TGCGCCAGCAGCTTGGCAACTCAGAGGACAGATACGCAGTATTTT. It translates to CASSLATQRTDTQYF. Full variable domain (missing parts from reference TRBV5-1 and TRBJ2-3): KAGVTQTPRYLIKTRGQQVTLSCSPISGHRSVSWYQQTPGQGLQFLFEYFSETQRNKGNFPGRFSGRQFSNSRSEMNVSTLELGDSALYLCASSLATQRTDTQYFGPGTRLTVL.

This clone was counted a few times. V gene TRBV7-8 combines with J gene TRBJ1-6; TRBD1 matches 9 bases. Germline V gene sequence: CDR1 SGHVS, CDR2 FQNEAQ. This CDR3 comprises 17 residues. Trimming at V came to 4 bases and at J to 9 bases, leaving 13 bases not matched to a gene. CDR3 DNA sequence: TGTGCCAGCAGCTCCCACTCGGGGACAGGGATGAGTTCACCCCTCCACTTT. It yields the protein CASSSHSGTGMSSPLHF. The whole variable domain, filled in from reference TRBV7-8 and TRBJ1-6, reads GAGVSQSPRYKVAKRGQDVALRCDPISGHVSLFWYQQALGQGPEFLTYFQNEAQLDKSGLPSDRFFAERPEGSVSTLKIQRTQQEDSAVYLCASSSHSGTGMSSPLHFGNGTRLTVT.

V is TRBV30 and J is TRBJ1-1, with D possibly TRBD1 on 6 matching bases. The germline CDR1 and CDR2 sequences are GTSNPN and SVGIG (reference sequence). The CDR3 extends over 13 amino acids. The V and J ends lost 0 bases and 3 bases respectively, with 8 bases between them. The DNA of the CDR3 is TGTGCCTGGAGTGTAGAGGGGGACACTGAAGCTTTCTTT. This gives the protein CAWSVEGDTEAFF.

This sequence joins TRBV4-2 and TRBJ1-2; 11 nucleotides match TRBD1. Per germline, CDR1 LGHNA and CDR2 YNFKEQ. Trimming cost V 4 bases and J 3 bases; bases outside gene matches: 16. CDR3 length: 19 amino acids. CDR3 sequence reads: CASSPTWITGTGGDYGYTF. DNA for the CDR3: TGTGCCAGCAGCCCCACTTGGATAACCGGGACAGGGGGAGACTATGGCTACACCTTC.